The present T cell receptor beta chain was sequenced within a study of immune evolution from preneoplasia to lung adenocarcinoma. To note about this clone: Its specificity is unknown.

General study points: Later-stage lesions appeared to have more T cells, more diversity, less clonality.

Generated by immunoSEQ multiplex PCR, the TCRdb table keeps only in-frame clones and is missing some. The sample consists of under 10,000 clones, more than 70% of them appearing once. What was sequenced was FFPE adjacent normal lung tissue. This sequence was found in a person aged 60-80 years with lung adenocarcinoma.

CDR3 nucleotides: TGTGCCAGCAGCCCGGGGGCAGGGGGCCACTACTATGGCTACACCTTC. Protein sequence: CASSPGAGGHYYGYTF. V gene TRBV5-4 combines with J gene TRBJ1-2; 8 bases map to TRBD1. CDR1 and CDR2 from the germline V gene are SGHNT and YYREEE (reference sequence). CDR3 length: 16 residues. V was clipped by 4 bases and J by 3 bases; unmatched bases: 11.